These 20 T cell receptor beta chains were all obtained from the same sample, sequenced in a study of T cell repertoires in cytomegalovirus infection. Their antigens are not known. In TCRdb, the reads were re-called with MiXCR into one record per CDR3 protein. The repertoire holds some 920,000 distinct CDR3 sequences, less than 40% seen once, with about 14% in the top ten. The starting material was cultured CD8+ T cells from PBMCs, obtained from culture after CMV antigen stimulation. Source of these receptors: a human donor in good health (CMV status not recorded). Some clones in this sample may be carry-over from other donors' samples.

This clonotype appeared a few times. J is TRBJ2-4 and V is TRBV27, with D tentatively TRBD1 or TRBD2 (5 bases each). Germline V gene sequence: CDR1 MNHEY, CDR2 SMNVEV (reference sequence). This CDR3 has 15 residues. Trimming removed 3 bases from V and 0 bases from J, with 9 bases in between. The CDR3 sequence is CASSLGGGAKNIQYF. DNA of the CDR3: TGTGCCAGCAGTTTGGGTGGGGGAGCCAAAAACATTCAGTACTTC.

V gene TRBV19 combines with J gene TRBJ2-3, with 8 bases matching TRBD1. The CDR3 is 15 amino acids. V lost 3 bases and J lost 6; bases outside the gene matches: 8. Germline CDR1 is LNHDA and CDR2 is SQIVND (reference sequence). CDR3 sequence (DNA): TGTGCCAGTAGTATCCGACAGGGGCGCCGGGATACGCAGTATTTT. Its protein product is CASSIRQGRRDTQYF.

This clonotype was seen a few times. The chain couples TRBV7-9 to TRBJ1-4; 8 bases are a match to TRBD1. This CDR3 region has 16 residues. The ends lost 3 bases at V and 3 bases at J; junction bases unmatched: 6. CDR1 and CDR2 from the germline V gene are SEHNR and FQNEAQ (reference sequence). CDR3 nucleotide sequence: TGTGCCAGCAGCTTTACGCAGGACAGGGCTAATGAAAAACTGTTTTTT. Translating gives CASSFTQDRANEKLFF. Full variable domain (outside the CDR3, taken from reference TRBV7-9 and TRBJ1-4): DTGVSQNPRHKITKRGQNVTFRCDPISEHNRLYWYRQTLGQGPEFLTYFQNEAQLEKSRLLSDRFSAERPKGSFSTLEIQRTEQGDSAMYLCASSFTQDRANEKLFFGSGTQLSVL.

This clonotype was recorded a few times. The rearrangement joins TRBV10-3 to TRBJ2-1, with D perhaps TRBD1 or TRBD2 (6 bases each). Deletions cut 10 bases from V and 3 bases from J, with 19 bases between. CDR3 size: 15 residues. CDR1 ENHRY and CDR2 SYGVKD come from the germline V gene. CDR3 loop: CATGSGGDIYNEQFF. CDR3 nucleotides: TGTGCCACCGGTAGCGGCGGGGACATCTACAATGAGCAGTTCTTC.

This sequence joins TRBV4-1 and TRBJ2-7; TRBD2 matches 8 bases. Germline V lookup: CDR1 MGHRA, CDR2 YSYEKL. The CDR3 length is 16 residues. V shed 3 bases and J 7 bases; nucleotides not matched to a gene: 14. The CDR3 coding sequence is TGCGCCAGCAGCCAGATCCCGGGACTAGAGTTCGGTGAGCAGTACTTC. Its protein is CASSQIPGLEFGEQYF.

This clonotype showed up just a few times. The chain carries TRBV7-6 and TRBJ2-2; D is uncertain. The germline V gene has CDR1 SGHVS and CDR2 FNYEAQ. The CDR3 covers 13 residues. Trimming took 5 bases from V and 10 from J, leaving 14 bases between them. Here the CDR3 DNA reads TGTGCCAGCAGCGTAGACACCTACGAGGAGCTGTTTTTT. Translating it yields CASSVDTYEELFF.

This clonotype has only a few counts. The CDR3 DNA follows: TGTGCCATCAGTGAGTCGAGGATCCTACAGAATAGCAATCAGCCCCAGCATTTT. It is translated as CAISESRILQNSNQPQHF. The V gene is TRBV10-3, the J gene TRBJ1-5; D is undetermined. Germline CDR1 reads ENHRY; CDR2 reads SYGVKD. This CDR3 region has 18 residues. V was clipped by 0 bases and J by 0 bases, with 15 bases between them.

This clonotype appeared many times. V is TRBV11-2 and J is TRBJ2-1; D gene ambiguous. CDR3 length: 16 amino acids. Germline CDR1 is SGHAT and CDR2 is FQNNGV. V lost 5 bases and J 4 bases, leaving 18 bases between the germline ends. Here the CDR3 DNA reads TGTGCCAGCAGCCCTGATTTGGGGAACGTTTACAATGAGCAGTTCTTC. It encodes CASSPDLGNVYNEQFF.

V is TRBV6-1 and J is TRBJ1-2; 7 bases line up with TRBD1. Germline loops: CDR1 MNHNS, CDR2 SASEGT. The V segment lost 5 bases and the J segment 2 bases; nucleotides outside the gene matches: 8. The length of the CDR3 is 15 residues. CDR3 DNA sequence: TGTGCCAGCAGTTACACAGGGGACCAAAACTATGGCTACACCTTC. It encodes CASSYTGDQNYGYTF.

There are many counts of this clonotype. This chain joins TRBV7-2 and TRBJ1-5; D unclear. Trimming removed 5 bases at V and 2 bases at J, with 13 bases between. Germline-derived CDR1 and CDR2 are SGHTA and FQGNSA. The CDR3 spans 15 residues. The CDR3 here is CASSLGRAGNQPQHF. As DNA, the CDR3 is TGTGCCAGCAGCCTGGGCCGGGCCGGCAATCAGCCCCAGCATTTT.

The J gene is TRBJ2-7, the V gene TRBV6-5; 10 bases agree with TRBD1. With 4 bases clipped from V and 2 bases from J, the junction kept 8 bases outside the gene matches. The CDR3 runs 16 residues. CDR1 MNHEY and CDR2 SVGAGI come from the germline V gene. The CDR3 region has the DNA TGTGCCAGCAGTTCCGAGGGACAGGGGCGACCCTACGAGCAGTACTTC. Translating it yields CASSSEGQGRPYEQYF.

This clonotype showed up just a few times. J is TRBJ2-1 and V is TRBV7-6, with TRBD2 matching over 8 bases. From germline, CDR1 is SGHVS and CDR2 FNYEAQ. The length of the CDR3 is 17 residues. V was clipped by 8 bases and J by 4 bases; unmatched bases: 16. CDR3 nucleotide sequence: TGTGCCAGCTCGCTTAGGTGGCGGGGGGCTCGGTACAATGAGCAGTTCTTC. Amino acids: CASSLRWRGARYNEQFF.

This chain connects TRBV19 to TRBJ2-2; TRBD1 aligns across 9 bases. V gave up 7 bases and J gave up 6 bases; unmatched junction bases: 9. The CDR3 has 15 amino acids. The germline CDR1 and CDR2 sequences are LNHDA and SQIVND (reference sequence). This CDR3 reads CASTEGTGRPGELFF. The CDR3 region has the DNA TGTGCCAGTACCGAAGGGACAGGGCGGCCCGGGGAGCTGTTTTTT.

The chain combines TRBV7-2 with TRBJ2-1, with 13 bases identical to TRBD2. The CDR3 contains 16 residues. Germline-derived CDR1 and CDR2 are SGHTA and FQGNSA. Losses at the gene ends were 3 bases for V and 4 bases for J; bases not matched to a gene: 3. CDR3 in DNA: TGTGCCAGCAGCTTCGGACTAGCGGGGGATTACAATGAGCAGTTCTTC. Residues: CASSFGLAGDYNEQFF.

DNA of the CDR3: TGTGCCAGCAGCTCCACGGACAGGATAGGCACTGAAGCTTTCTTT. This gives the protein CASSSTDRIGTEAFF. V and J are TRBV13 and TRBJ1-1, with TRBD1 identical over 7 bases. The CDR3 runs to 15 residues. V lost 4 bases and J lost 4; bases outside the gene matches: 9. Germline-derived CDR1 and CDR2 are PRHDT and FYEKMQ (reference sequence).

The V call is TRBV12-3 or TRBV12-4, the J call TRBJ1-1; 7 bases line up with TRBD1. Trimming at V came to 5 bases and at J to 5 bases, leaving 8 bases not matched to a gene. The CDR3 extends over 14 amino acids. CDR3 loop: CASSRNSRGTEAFF. CDR3 bases: TGTGCCAGCAGTAGGAACTCCAGGGGGACTGAAGCTTTCTTT.

V is TRBV12-3 or TRBV12-4 and J is TRBJ1-6; D gene uncertain. The CDR3 consists of 14 residues. V was trimmed by 5 bases and J by 5 bases, leaving 10 bases between them. CDR3 region: CASSPTADNSPLHF. The CDR3, as DNA: TGTGCCAGCAGTCCTACAGCGGATAATTCACCCCTCCACTTT.

The CDR3: CASSTATGYRGGNTIYF. CDR3 coding DNA: TGTGCCAGCAGCACCGCGACGGGATACAGGGGTGGAAACACCATATATTTT. The rearrangement links TRBV5-8 to TRBJ1-3; TRBD1 aligns across 7 bases. The germline CDR1 and CDR2 sequences are SGHTS and YDEGEE. This CDR3 is built from 17 residues. Trimming at V came to 4 bases and at J to 3 bases, leaving 13 bases not matched to a gene.

At least ten counts were recorded for this clonotype. V and J are TRBV7-2 and TRBJ1-5; D is unclear. The CDR3 consists of 16 residues. CDR1 and CDR2 from the germline V gene are SGHTA and FQGNSA. Trimming removed 5 bases from V and 3 bases from J, with 17 bases in between. CDR3 sequence (DNA): TGTGCCAGCAGCGCCTTTGTCGGGCAGCACAATCAGCCCCAGCATTTT. This gives the protein CASSAFVGQHNQPQHF.

This clonotype was counted between two and nine times. The rearrangement uses TRBV7-8 and TRBJ2-7; D is uncertain. CDR3 length: 14 residues. V lost 5 bases and J 2 bases, leaving 13 bases between the germline ends. Germline CDR1 SGHVS, CDR2 FQNEAQ. The DNA of the CDR3 is TGTGCCAGCAGCCAGCCTGGTCGCGCCTACGAGCAGTACTTC. Encoded protein: CASSQPGRAYEQYF.